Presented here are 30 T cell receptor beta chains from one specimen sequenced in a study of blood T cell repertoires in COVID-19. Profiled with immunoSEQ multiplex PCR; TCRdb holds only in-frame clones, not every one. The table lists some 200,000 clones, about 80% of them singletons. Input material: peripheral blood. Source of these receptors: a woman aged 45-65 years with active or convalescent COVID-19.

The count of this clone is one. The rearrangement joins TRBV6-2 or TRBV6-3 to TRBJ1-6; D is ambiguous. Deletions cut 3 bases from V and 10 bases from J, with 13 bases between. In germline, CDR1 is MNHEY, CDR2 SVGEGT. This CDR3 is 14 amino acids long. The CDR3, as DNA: TGTGCCAGCAGTTATTACGGGAAAAACTCACCCCTCCACTTT. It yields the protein CASSYYGKNSPLHF.

The CDR3 nucleotides are TGTGCCATCAGTGAGTCGATCGGCGGGGTTTACAATGAGCAGTTCTTC. Translating gives CAISESIGGVYNEQFF. This chain joins TRBV10-3 and TRBJ2-1, with a weak D call TRBD2 (6 bases). Trimming left V 0 bases short and J 4 bases short, with 13 bases between. CDR1 is ENHRY, CDR2 SYGVKD, per germline. The CDR3 loop spans 16 amino acids.

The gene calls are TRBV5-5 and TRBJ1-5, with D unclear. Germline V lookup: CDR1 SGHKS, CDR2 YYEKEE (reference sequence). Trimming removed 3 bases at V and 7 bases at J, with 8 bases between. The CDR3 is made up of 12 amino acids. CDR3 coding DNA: TGTGCCAGCAGCTCCGTGGGCCAGCCCCAGCATTTT. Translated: CASSSVGQPQHF. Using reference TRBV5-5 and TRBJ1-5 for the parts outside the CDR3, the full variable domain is DAGVTQSPTHLIKTRGQQVTLRCSPISGHKSVSWYQQVLGQGPQFIFQYYEKEERGRGNFPDRFSARQFPNYSSELNVNALLLGDSALYLCASSSVGQPQHFGDGTRLSIL.

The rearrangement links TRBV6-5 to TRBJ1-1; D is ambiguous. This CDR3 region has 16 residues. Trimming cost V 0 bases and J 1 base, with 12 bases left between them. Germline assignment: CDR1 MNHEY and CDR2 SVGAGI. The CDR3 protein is CASSYSSRRTNTEAFF. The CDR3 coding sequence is TGTGCCAGCAGTTACTCGAGCCGGAGGACGAACACTGAAGCTTTCTTT.

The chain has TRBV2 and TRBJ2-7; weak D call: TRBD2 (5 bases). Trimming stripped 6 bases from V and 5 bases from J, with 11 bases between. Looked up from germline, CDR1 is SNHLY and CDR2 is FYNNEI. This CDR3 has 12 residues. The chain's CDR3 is CASRGDPNEQYF. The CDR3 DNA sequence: TGTGCCAGCAGGGGAGATCCCAACGAGCAGTACTTC.

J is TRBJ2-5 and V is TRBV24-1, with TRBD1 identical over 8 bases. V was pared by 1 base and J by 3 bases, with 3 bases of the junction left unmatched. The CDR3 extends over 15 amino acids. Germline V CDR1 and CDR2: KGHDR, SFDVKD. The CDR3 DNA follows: TGTGCCACCAGTGATTTTGGACAGGGAAAAGAGACCCAGTACTTC. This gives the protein CATSDFGQGKETQYF.

CDR3 region: CASRDLIGTSGGGSTDTQYF. CDR3 nucleotides: TGTGCCAGCAGGGATCTAATCGGGACTAGCGGCGGAGGAAGCACAGATACGCAGTATTTT. This chain links TRBV2 with TRBJ2-3; TRBD2 aligns across 11 bases. The germline V gene encodes CDR1 SNHLY and CDR2 FYNNEI. The J segment lost 0 bases and the V segment lost 6 bases, leaving 17 bases of the junction unmatched. The CDR3 is made up of 20 amino acids.

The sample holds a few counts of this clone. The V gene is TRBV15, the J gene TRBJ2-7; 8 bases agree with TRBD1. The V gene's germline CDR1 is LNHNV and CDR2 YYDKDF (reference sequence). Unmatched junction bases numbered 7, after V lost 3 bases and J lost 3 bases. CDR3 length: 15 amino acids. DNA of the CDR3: TGTGCCACCAGCAGGGACAGGGAACACTACTACGAGCAGTACTTC. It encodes CATSRDREHYYEQYF.

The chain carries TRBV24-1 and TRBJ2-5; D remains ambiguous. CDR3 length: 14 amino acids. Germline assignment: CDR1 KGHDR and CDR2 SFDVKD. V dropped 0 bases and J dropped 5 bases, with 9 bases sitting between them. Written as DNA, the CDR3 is TGTGCCACCAGTGATTTGGGGCTGGATGAGACCCAGTACTTC. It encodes CATSDLGLDETQYF.

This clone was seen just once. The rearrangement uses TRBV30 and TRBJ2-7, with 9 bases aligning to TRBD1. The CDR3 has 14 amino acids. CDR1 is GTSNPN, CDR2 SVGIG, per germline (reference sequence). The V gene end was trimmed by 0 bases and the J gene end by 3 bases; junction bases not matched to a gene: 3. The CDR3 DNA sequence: TGTGCCTGGAGTGTTGGGACAGGGAACTACGAGCAGTACTTC. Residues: CAWSVGTGNYEQYF.

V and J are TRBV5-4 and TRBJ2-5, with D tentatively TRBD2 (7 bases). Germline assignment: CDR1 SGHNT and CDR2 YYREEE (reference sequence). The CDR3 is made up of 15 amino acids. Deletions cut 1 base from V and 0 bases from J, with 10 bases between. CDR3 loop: CASSLKGGDQETQYF. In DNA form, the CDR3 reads TGTGCCAGCAGCTTGAAAGGGGGGGACCAAGAGACCCAGTACTTC. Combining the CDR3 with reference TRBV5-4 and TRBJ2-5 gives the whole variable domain ETGVTQSPTHLIKTRGQQVTLRCSSQSGHNTVSWYQQALGQGPQFIFQYYREEENGRGNFPPRFSGLQFPNYSSELNVNALELDDSALYLCASSLKGGDQETQYFGPGTRLLVL.

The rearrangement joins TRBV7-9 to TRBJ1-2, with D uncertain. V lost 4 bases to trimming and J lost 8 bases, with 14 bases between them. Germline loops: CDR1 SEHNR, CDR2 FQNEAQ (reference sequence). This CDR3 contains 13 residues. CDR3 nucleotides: TGTGCCAGCAGCTCCTTGACATTTTACGGCTACACCTTC. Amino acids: CASSSLTFYGYTF.

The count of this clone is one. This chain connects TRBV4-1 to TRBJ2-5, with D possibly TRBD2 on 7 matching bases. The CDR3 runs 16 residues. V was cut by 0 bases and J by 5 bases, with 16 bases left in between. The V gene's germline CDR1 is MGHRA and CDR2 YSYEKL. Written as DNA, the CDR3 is TGCGCCAGCAGCCAAGATATGGGGGGGGCCCTGGAGACCCAGTACTTC. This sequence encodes CASSQDMGGALETQYF.

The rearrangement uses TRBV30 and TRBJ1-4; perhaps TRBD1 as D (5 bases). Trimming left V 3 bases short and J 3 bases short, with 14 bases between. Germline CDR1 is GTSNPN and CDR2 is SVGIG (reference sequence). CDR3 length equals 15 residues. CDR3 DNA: TGTGCCTGGAGGGACAAGGCACGATCTAATGAAAAACTGTTTTTT. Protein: CAWRDKARSNEKLFF.

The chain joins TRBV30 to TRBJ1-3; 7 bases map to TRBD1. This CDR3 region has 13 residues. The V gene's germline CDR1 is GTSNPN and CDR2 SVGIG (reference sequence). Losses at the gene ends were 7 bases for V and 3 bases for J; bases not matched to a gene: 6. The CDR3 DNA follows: TGTGCCTTAAACAGGGGTAATGGAAACACCATATATTTT. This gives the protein CALNRGNGNTIYF.

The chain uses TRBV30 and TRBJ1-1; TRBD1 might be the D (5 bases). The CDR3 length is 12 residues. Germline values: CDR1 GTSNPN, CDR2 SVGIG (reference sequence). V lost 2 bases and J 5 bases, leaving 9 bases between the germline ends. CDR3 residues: CAWSPGWTEAFF. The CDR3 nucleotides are TGTGCCTGGAGTCCAGGGTGGACTGAAGCTTTCTTT.

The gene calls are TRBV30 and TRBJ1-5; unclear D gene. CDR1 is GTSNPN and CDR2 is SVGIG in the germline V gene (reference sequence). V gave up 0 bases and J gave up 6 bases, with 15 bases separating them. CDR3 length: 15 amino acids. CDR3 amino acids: CAWSVQPRGVQPQHF. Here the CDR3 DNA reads TGTGCCTGGAGTGTACAGCCTCGGGGAGTTCAGCCCCAGCATTTT.

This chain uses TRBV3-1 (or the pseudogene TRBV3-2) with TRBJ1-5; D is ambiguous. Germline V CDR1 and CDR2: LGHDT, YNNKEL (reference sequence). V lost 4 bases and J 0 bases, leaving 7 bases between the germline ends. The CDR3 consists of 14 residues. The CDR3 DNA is TGTGCCAGCAGCCCCGTGTATAGCAATCAGCCCCAGCATTTT. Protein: CASSPVYSNQPQHF.

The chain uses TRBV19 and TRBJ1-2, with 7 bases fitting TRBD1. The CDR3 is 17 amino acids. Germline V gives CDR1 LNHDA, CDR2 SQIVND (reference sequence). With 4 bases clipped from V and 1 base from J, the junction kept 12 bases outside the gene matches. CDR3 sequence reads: CASSTQRQGNRNYGYTF. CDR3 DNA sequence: TGTGCCAGTAGTACTCAAAGACAGGGAAACCGTAACTATGGCTACACCTTC. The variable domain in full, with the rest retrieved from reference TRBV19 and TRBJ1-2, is DGGITQSPKYLFRKEGQNVTLSCEQNLNHDAMYWYRQDPGQGLRLIYYSQIVNDFQKGDIAEGYSVSREKKESFPLTVTSAQKNPTAFYLCASSTQRQGNRNYGYTFGSGTRLTVV.

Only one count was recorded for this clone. CDR3 protein: CAWSVAGGAPGNTIYF. As DNA, the CDR3 is TGTGCCTGGAGTGTAGCGGGGGGCGCCCCGGGAAACACCATATATTTT. The chain has TRBV30 and TRBJ1-3, with a tentative D call TRBD1 (6 bases). CDR1 GTSNPN and CDR2 SVGIG come from the germline V gene (reference sequence). V was cut by 0 bases and J by 4 bases, with 16 bases left in between. The CDR3 covers 16 residues. Full variable domain (outside the CDR3, taken from reference TRBV30 and TRBJ1-3): SQTIHQWPATLVQPVGSPLSLECTVEGTSNPNLYWYRQAAGRGLQLLFYSVGIGQISSEVPQNLSASRPQDRQFILSSKKLLLSDSGFYLCAWSVAGGAPGNTIYFGEGSWLTVV.

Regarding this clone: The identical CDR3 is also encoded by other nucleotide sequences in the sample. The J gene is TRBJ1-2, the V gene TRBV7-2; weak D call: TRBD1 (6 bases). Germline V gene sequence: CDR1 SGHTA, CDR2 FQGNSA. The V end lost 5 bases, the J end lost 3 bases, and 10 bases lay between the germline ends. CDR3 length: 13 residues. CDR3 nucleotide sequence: TGTGCCAGCAGCCCGAGACAGGACTATGGCTACACCTTC. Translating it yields CASSPRQDYGYTF.

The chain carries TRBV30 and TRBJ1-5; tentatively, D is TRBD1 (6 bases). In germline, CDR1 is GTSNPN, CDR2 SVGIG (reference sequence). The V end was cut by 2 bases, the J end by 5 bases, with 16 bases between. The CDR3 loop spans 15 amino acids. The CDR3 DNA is TGTGCCTGGAGTAACAGGGATGCTGGGTATCAGCCCCAGCATTTT. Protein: CAWSNRDAGYQPQHF.

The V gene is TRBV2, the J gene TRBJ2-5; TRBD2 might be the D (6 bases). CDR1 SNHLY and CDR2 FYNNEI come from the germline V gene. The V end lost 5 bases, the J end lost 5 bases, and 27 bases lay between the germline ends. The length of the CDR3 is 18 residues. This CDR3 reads CASSSGPGTRGGGETQYF. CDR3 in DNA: TGTGCCAGCAGTTCCGGCCCGGGAACTAGGGGTGGGGGGGAGACCCAGTACTTC.

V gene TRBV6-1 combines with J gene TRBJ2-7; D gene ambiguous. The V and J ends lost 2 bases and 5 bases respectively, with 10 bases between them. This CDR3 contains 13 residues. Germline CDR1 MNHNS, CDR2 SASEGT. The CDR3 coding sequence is TGTGCCAGCAGTGAATGGCCAGGCAACGAGCAGTACTTC. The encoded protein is CASSEWPGNEQYF.

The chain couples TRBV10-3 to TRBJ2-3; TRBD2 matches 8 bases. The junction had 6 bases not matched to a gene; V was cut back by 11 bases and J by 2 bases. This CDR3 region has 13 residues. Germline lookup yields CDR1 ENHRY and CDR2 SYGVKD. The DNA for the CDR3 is TGTGCCGCAGCGGGGGTTCTCACAGATACGCAGTATTTT. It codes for CAAAGVLTDTQYF.

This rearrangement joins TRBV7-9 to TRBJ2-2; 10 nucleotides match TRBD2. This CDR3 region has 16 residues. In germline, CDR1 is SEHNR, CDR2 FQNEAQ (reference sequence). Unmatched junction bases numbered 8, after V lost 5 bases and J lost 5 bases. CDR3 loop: CASSPDLAGVTGELFF. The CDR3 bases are TGTGCCAGCAGCCCAGATCTAGCGGGGGTGACCGGGGAGCTGTTTTTT.

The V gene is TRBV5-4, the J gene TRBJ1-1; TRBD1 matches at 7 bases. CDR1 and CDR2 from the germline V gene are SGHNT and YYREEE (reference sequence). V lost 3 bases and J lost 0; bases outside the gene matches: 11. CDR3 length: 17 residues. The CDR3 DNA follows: TGTGCCAGCAGCTACCACAGGGGATCCCCTTTGAACACTGAAGCTTTCTTT. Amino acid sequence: CASSYHRGSPLNTEAFF.

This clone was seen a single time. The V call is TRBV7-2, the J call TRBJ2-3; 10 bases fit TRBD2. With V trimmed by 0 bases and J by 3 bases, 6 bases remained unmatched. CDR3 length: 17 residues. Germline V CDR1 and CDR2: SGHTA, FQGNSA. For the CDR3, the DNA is TGTGCCAGCAGCTTAGCGGCTAGCGGGAGTCTGACAGATACGCAGTATTTT. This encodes CASSLAASGSLTDTQYF.

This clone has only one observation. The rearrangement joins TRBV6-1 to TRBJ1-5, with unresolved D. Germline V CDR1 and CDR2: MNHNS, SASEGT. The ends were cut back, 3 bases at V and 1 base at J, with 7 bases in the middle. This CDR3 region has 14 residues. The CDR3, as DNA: TGTGCCAGCAGTGAGTCAGGAAGCAATCAGCCCCAGCATTTT. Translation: CASSESGSNQPQHF.

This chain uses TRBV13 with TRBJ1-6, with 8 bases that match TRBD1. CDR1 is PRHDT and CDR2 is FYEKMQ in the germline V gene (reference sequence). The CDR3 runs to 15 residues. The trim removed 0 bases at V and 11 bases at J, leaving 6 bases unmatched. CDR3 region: CASSLGTGVLAPLHF. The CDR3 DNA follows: TGTGCCAGCAGCTTAGGGACAGGGGTGCTCGCACCCCTCCACTTT.